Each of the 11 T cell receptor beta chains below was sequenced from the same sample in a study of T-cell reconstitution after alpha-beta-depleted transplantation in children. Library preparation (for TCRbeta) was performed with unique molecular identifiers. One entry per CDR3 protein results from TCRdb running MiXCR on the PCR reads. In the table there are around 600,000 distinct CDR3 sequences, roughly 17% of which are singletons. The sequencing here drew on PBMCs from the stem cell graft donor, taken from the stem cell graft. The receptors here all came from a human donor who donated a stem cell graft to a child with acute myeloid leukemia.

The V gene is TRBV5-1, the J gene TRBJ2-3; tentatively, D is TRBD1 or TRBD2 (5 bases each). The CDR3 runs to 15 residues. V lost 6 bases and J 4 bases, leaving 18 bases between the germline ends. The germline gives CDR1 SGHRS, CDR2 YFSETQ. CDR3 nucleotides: TGCGCCAGCACCGGAACAAGGGGAGTCGCAGATACGCAGTATTTT. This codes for CASTGTRGVADTQYF.

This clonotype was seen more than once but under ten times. CDR3 sequence: CASSYSGSYEQYV. The DNA of the CDR3 is TGTGCCAGCAGTTACTCTGGGAGTTACGAGCAGTACGTC. The J gene is TRBJ2-7, the V gene TRBV6-2 or TRBV6-3; D is possibly TRBD2 (5 bases). The germline V gene encodes CDR1 MNHEY and CDR2 SVGEGT. The ends were cut back, 0 bases at V and 4 bases at J, with 7 bases in the middle. CDR3 size: 13 residues.

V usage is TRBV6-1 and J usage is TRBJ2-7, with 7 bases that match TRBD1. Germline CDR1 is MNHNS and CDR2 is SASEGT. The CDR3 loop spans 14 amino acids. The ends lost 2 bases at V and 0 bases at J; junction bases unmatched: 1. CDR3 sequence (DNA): TGTGCCAGCAGTGAAAGGGACAGCTCCTACGAGCAGTACGTC. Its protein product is CASSERDSSYEQYV.

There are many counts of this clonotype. The CDR3, as DNA: TGTGCCAGCAGCTTAGAACGACAGGGCGATAACACTGAAGCTTTCTTT. As protein: CASSLERQGDNTEAFF. The rearrangement joins TRBV13 to TRBJ1-1; TRBD1 matches at 7 bases. This CDR3 spans 16 amino acids. V lost 1 base and J lost 2; bases outside the gene matches: 7. Germline V CDR1 and CDR2: PRHDT, FYEKMQ (reference sequence).

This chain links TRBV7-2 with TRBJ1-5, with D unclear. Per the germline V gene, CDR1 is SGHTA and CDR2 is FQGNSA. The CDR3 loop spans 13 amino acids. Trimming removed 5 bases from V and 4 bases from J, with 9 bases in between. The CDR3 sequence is CASSPYFNQPQHF. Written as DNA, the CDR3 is TGTGCCAGCAGCCCATATTTTAATCAGCCCCAGCATTTT. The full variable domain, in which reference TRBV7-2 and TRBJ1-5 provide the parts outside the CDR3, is GAGVSQSPSNKVTEKGKDVELRCDPISGHTALYWYRQSLGQGLEFLIYFQGNSAPDKSGLPSDRFSAERTGGSVSTLTIQRTQQEDSAVYLCASSPYFNQPQHFGDGTRLSIL.

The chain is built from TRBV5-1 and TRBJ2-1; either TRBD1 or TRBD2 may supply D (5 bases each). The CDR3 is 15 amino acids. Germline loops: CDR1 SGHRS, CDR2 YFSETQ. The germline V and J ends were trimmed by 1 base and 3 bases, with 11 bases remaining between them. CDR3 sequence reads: CASSLYEGLYNEQFF. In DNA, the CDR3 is TGCGCCAGCAGCTTGTATGAGGGGCTCTACAATGAGCAGTTCTTC.

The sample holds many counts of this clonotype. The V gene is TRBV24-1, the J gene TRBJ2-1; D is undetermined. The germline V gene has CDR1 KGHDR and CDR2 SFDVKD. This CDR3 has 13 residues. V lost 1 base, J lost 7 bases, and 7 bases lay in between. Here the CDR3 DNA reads TGTGCCACCAGTGATTTTCGCCTGAATGAGCAGTTCTTC. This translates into CATSDFRLNEQFF.

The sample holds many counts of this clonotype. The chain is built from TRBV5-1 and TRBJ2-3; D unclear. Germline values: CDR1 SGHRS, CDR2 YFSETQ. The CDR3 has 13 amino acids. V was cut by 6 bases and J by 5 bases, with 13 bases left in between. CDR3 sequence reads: CASNLLMRDTQYF. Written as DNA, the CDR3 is TGCGCCAGCAACCTACTAATGCGAGATACGCAGTATTTT.

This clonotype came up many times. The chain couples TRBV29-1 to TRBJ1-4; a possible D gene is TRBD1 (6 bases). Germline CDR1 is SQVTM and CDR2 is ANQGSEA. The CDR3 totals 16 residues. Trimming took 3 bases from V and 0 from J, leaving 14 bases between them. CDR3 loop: CSVDSGGAATNEKLFF. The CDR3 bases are TGCAGCGTTGATTCCGGGGGCGCGGCAACTAATGAAAAACTGTTTTTT. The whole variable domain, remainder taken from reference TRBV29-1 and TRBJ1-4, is SAVISQKPSRDICQRGTSLTIQCQVDSQVTMMFWYRQQPGQSLTLIATANQGSEATYESGFVIDKFPISRPNLTFSTLTVSNMSPEDSSIYLCSVDSGGAATNEKLFFGSGTQLSVL.

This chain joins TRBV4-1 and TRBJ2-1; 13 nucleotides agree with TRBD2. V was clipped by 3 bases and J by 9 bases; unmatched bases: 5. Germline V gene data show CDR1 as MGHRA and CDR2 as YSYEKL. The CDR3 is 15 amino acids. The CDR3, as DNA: TGCGCCAGCAGCCAGGGACTAGCGGGGAAGGGTGAGCAGTTCTTC. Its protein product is CASSQGLAGKGEQFF.

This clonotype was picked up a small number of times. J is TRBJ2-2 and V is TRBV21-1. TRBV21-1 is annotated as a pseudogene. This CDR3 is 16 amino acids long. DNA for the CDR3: TGTGCCAGCAGCAAAGGGATGGACGGCGTCACCGGGGAGCTGTTTTTT. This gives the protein CASSKGMDGVTGELFF.